This TCR beta chain was captured in a study of cytomegalovirus exposure and HLA in healthy donors. V was clipped by 3 bases and J by 1 base, with 9 bases between them. The V gene's germline CDR1 is SQVTM and CDR2 ANQGSEA. There are 13 residues in the CDR3. The repertoire was sequenced with immunoSEQ multiplex PCR; TCRdb's copy has only in-frame clones and lacks some. The sample lists some 130,000 clones; almost 85% were seen once. The donors were in the roughly 110-subject validation cohort, distinct from the approximately 730-subject first cohort. The receptor's source is a man aged 25-45 years in good health and CMV-seropositive. Sequencing was done on a sample of PBMCs. This chain connects TRBV29-1 to TRBJ1-1; TRBD1 might be the D (5 bases). This chain's CDR3 is CSVERQSNTEAFF. Here the CDR3 DNA reads TGCAGCGTTGAGAGACAGTCGAACACTGAAGCTTTCTTT.